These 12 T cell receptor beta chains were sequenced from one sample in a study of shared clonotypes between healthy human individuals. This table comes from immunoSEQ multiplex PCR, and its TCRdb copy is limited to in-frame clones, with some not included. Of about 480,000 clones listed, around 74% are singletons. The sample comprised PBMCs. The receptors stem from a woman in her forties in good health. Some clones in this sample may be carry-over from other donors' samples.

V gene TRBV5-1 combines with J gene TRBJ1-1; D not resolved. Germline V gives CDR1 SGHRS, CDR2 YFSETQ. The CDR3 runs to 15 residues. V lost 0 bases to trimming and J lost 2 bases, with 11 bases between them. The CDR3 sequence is CASSLDGQYNTEAFF. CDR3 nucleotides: TGCGCCAGCAGCTTGGATGGCCAATACAACACTGAAGCTTTCTTT.

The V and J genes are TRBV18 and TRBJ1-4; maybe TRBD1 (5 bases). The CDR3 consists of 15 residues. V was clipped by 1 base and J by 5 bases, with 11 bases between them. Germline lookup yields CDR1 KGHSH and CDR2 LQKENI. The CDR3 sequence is CASSPRRDPNEKLFF. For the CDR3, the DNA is TGTGCCAGCTCACCACGGCGGGACCCGAATGAAAAACTGTTTTTT.

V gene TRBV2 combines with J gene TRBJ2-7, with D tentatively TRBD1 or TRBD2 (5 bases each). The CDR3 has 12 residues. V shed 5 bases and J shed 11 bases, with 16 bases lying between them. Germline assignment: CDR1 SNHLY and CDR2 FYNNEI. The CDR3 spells CASSPIRDGKYF. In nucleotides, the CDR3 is TGTGCCAGCAGTCCGATCCGGGACGGCAAGTACTTC.

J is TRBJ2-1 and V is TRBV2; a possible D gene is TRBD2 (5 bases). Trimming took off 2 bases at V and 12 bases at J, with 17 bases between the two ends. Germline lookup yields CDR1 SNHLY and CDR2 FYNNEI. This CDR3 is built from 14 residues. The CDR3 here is CASSERTYSGGQFF. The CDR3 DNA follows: TGTGCCAGCAGTGAACGGACCTACAGCGGAGGGCAGTTCTTC. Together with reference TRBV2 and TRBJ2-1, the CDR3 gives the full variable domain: EPEVTQTPSHQVTQMGQEVILRCVPISNHLYFYWYRQILGQKVEFLVSFYNNEISEKSEIFDDQFSVERPDGSNFTLKIRSTKLEDSAMYFCASSERTYSGGQFFGPGTRLTVL.

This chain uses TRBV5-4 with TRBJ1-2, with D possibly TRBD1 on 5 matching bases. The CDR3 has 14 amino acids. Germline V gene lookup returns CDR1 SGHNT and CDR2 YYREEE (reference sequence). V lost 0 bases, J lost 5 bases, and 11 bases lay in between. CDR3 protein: CASSLAGGTYGYTF. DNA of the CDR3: TGTGCCAGCAGCTTGGCTGGAGGGACTTATGGCTACACCTTC.

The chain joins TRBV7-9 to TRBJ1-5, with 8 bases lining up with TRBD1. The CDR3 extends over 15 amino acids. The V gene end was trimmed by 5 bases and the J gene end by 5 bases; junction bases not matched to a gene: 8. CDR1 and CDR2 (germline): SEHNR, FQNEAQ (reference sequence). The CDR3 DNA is TGTGCCAGCAGCCCGGACAGGGAAGTTCATCAGCCCCAGCATTTT. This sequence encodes CASSPDREVHQPQHF.

The CDR3 region has the DNA TGCGCCAGCAGCCGGAGGGGCGGGAGAGGGGAGTACGAGCAGTACTTC. Translation gives CASSRRGGRGEYEQYF. The V call is TRBV5-1, the J call TRBJ2-7; 7 bases map to TRBD2. Germline CDR1 SGHRS, CDR2 YFSETQ. V lost 4 bases, J lost 4 bases, and 14 bases stayed unmatched. The CDR3 is 16 residues long.

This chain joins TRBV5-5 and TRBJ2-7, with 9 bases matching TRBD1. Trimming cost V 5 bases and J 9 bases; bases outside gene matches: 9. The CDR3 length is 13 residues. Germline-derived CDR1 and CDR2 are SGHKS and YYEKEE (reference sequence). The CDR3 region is CASSRGTGYGQYF. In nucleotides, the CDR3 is TGTGCCAGCAGTCGGGGGACAGGGTATGGGCAGTACTTC.

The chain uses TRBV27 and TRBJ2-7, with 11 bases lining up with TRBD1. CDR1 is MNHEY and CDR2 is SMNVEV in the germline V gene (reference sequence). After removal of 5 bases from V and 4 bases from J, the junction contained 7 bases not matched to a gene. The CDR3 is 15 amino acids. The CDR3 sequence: CASSRTGGEWYEQYF. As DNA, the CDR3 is TGTGCCAGCAGTCGGACAGGGGGCGAATGGTACGAGCAGTACTTC.

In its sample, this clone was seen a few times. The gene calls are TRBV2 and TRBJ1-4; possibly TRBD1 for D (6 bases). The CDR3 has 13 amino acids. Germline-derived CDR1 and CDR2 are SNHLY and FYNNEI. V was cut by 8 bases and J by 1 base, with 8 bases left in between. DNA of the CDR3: TGTGCCAGCTCCAGGGGAACTAATGAAAAACTGTTTTTT. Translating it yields CASSRGTNEKLFF.

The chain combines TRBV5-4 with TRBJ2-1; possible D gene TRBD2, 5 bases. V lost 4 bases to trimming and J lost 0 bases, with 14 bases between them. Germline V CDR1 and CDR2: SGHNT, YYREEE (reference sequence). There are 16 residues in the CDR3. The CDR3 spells CASSTGERSSYNEQFF. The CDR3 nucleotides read TGTGCCAGCAGCACCGGGGAGCGATCCTCCTACAATGAGCAGTTCTTC.

In DNA, the CDR3 is TGTGCCAGCAGCCCCTCGCCTCTTACTAACTATGGCTACACCTTC. This translates into CASSPSPLTNYGYTF. The gene calls are TRBV7-6 and TRBJ1-2; D ambiguous. Trimming left V 5 bases short and J 0 bases short, with 13 bases between. The CDR3 consists of 15 residues. Germline CDR1 and CDR2: SGHVS and FNYEAQ.